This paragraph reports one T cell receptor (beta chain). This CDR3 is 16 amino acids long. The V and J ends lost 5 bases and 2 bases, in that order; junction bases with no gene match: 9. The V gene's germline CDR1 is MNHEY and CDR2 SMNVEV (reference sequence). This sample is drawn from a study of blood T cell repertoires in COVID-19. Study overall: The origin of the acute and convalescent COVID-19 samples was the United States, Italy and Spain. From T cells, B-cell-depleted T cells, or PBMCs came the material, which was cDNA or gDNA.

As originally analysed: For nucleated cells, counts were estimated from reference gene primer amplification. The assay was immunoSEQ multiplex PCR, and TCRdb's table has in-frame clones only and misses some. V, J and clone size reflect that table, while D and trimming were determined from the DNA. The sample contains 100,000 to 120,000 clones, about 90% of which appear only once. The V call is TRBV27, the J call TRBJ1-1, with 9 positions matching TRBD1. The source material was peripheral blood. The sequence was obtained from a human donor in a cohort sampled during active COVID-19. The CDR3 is CASSPRDRGGNTEAFF. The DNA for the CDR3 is TGTGCCAGCAGTCCCCGAGACAGGGGGGGAAACACTGAAGCTTTCTTT.